The T cell receptor (beta chain) described here comes from a study of blood T cell repertoires in COVID-19. Study overall: Sites across the United States, Italy and Spain contributed samples from acute and convalescent COVID-19. PBMCs, B-cell-depleted T cells, or T cells provided the cDNA or gDNA that made up the material.

CDR3 length: 13 amino acids. The V and J ends lost 6 bases and 7 bases respectively, with 15 bases between them. CDR1 SNHLY and CDR2 FYNNEI come from the germline V gene. This clone was counted a few times. Authors' processing steps: How many nucleated cells were present was estimated from reference gene primer amplification. The assay was immunoSEQ multiplex PCR, and TCRdb's table has in-frame clones only and misses some. Clone size and V and J calls were adopted from that table, with D and trimming inferred from the DNA. The sample records tens of thousands of clones, roughly 85% being singletons. The chain is built from TRBV2 and TRBJ2-5; no reliable D call. The material sequenced was peripheral blood. The TCR sequence derives from a human donor in a cohort sampled during active COVID-19. CDR3 residues: CASREPSGGTQYF. The CDR3 nucleotides read TGTGCCAGCAGGGAACCCTCTGGCGGGACCCAGTACTTC.